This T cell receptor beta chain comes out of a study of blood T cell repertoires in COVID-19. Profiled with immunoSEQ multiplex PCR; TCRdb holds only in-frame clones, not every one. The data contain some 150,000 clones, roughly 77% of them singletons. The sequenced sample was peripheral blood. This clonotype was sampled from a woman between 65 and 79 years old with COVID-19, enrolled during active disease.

For the CDR3, the DNA is TGTGCCAGCAGTGGACTTTTTTGGACAGCGCCTTACGAGCAGTACTTC. It yields the protein CASSGLFWTAPYEQYF. The chain uses TRBV6-1 and TRBJ2-7; D might be TRBD1 (6 bases). Trimming cost V 4 bases and J 4 bases, with 20 bases left between them. CDR3 length: 16 residues. CDR1 is MNHNS, CDR2 SASEGT, per germline.